A single sample is the source of the 10 T cell receptor beta chains below, sequenced in a study of T cell repertoires in cytomegalovirus infection. Their antigen targets remain unknown. TCRdb fed the reads into MiXCR, producing one record per CDR3 protein. There are fewer than 850,000 distinct CDR3 sequences in the sample; 25% to 30% occur only once, and approximately 14% lies in the top ten. Material: cultured CD8+ T cells from PBMCs, obtained from culture after CMV antigen stimulation. These TCRs come from a human donor in good health (CMV status not recorded). Some clones in this sample may be carry-over from other donors' samples.

This clonotype was picked up a small number of times. The chain carries TRBV11-2 and TRBJ2-1; 10 bases match TRBD2. V gave up 2 bases and J gave up 6 bases; unmatched junction bases: 4. Germline values: CDR1 SGHAT, CDR2 FQNNGV. The CDR3 runs 15 residues. As DNA, the CDR3 is TGTGCCAGCAGCTTAAGTAGCGGGGGGCTCAATGAGCAGTTCTTC. It translates to CASSLSSGGLNEQFF.

The chain employs TRBV7-2 and TRBJ2-5, with D perhaps matching TRBD2 (5 bases). Trimming took 5 bases from V and 7 from J, leaving 14 bases between them. The germline V gene encodes CDR1 SGHTA and CDR2 FQGNSA. The CDR3 runs 13 residues. The CDR3 is CASSTPDAGTQYF. The CDR3 DNA follows: TGTGCCAGCAGCACCCCCGACGCGGGGACCCAGTACTTC.

The V gene is TRBV5-6, the J gene TRBJ2-7; D unresolved. Germline V gene data show CDR1 as SGHDT and CDR2 as YYEEEE. The CDR3 loop spans 14 amino acids. V gave up 6 bases and J gave up 4 bases, with 17 bases separating them. In nucleotides, the CDR3 is TGTGCCAGCACAGCTCCGGGCCAGCCATACGAGCAGTACGTC. Translating gives CASTAPGQPYEQYV.

In this sample, this clonotype turned up a few times. The CDR3 loop reads CASSESRTYGYTF. DNA of the CDR3: TGCGCCAGCAGTGAGTCACGCACCTATGGCTACACCTTC. The rearrangement joins TRBV10-1 to TRBJ1-2; D gene ambiguous. V was cut by 0 bases and J by 4 bases, with 6 bases left in between. Germline CDR1 reads WNHNN; CDR2 reads SYGVQD (reference sequence). This CDR3 contains 13 residues.

The rearrangement links TRBV9 to TRBJ2-2; D remains ambiguous. CDR3 length: 13 residues. Looked up from germline, CDR1 is SGDLS and CDR2 is YYNGEE. V shed 3 bases and J shed 9 bases, with 12 bases lying between them. The CDR3 DNA reads as TGTGCCAGCAGCGCCCGGACGGCCCGGGAGCTGTTTTTT. Encoded protein: CASSARTARELFF.

This clonotype was seen more than once but under ten times. CDR3 protein: CASSFRTSGNEQFF. For the CDR3, the DNA is TGTGCCAGCAGTTTCCGGACTAGCGGGAATGAGCAGTTCTTC. The chain carries TRBV5-5 and TRBJ2-1; TRBD2 matches at 11 bases. The CDR3 has 14 amino acids. The V gene's germline CDR1 is SGHKS and CDR2 YYEKEE (reference sequence). The V segment lost 5 bases and the J segment 7 bases; nucleotides outside the gene matches: 5.

There are a few counts of this clonotype. The rearrangement links TRBV13 to TRBJ2-3; the D call may be TRBD1 or TRBD2 (5 bases each). The germline V gene has CDR1 PRHDT and CDR2 FYEKMQ (reference sequence). With 4 bases removed from V and 6 bases from J, the gap between germline ends came to 14 bases. The CDR3 spans 14 residues. CDR3 region: CASSSGPVGDTQYF. CDR3 in DNA: TGTGCCAGCAGCTCGGGACCCGTCGGGGATACGCAGTATTTT.

This clonotype was seen more than once but under ten times. The chain carries TRBV6-2 or TRBV6-3 and TRBJ1-3; D gene unclear. V lost 0 bases and J lost 0, with 6 bases in between. This CDR3 has 15 residues. Germline lookup yields CDR1 MNHEY and CDR2 SVGEGT. This CDR3 is CASSYSADSGNTIYF. Here the CDR3 DNA reads TGTGCCAGCAGTTACTCGGCGGACTCTGGAAACACCATATATTTT.

This clonotype has only a few counts. The chain has TRBV6-5 and TRBJ1-6, with no clear D. Germline lookup yields CDR1 MNHEY and CDR2 SVGAGI. Trimming stripped 4 bases from V and 2 bases from J, with 12 bases between. The length of the CDR3 is 16 residues. CDR3 sequence (DNA): TGTGCCAGCAGTTCTATCGGCCCCACCTATAATTCACCCCTCCACTTT. This translates into CASSSIGPTYNSPLHF.

This clonotype turned up a few times. The rearrangement joins TRBV10-3 to TRBJ1-2; 8 bases match TRBD1. Germline V lookup: CDR1 ENHRY, CDR2 SYGVKD. J gave up 6 bases and V 2 bases, and 11 bases lay outside the gene matches. CDR3 length: 16 amino acids. For the CDR3, the DNA is TGTGCCATCAGTGAGCCTGACAGGGGAATGTGGAATGGCTACACCTTC. Its protein is CAISEPDRGMWNGYTF.